Presented here are 18 T cell receptor beta chains from one specimen sequenced in a study of blood T cell repertoires in COVID-19. TCRdb's copy holds only in-frame clones and misses some; the assay was immunoSEQ multiplex PCR. The repertoire includes about 140,000 clones, around 78% of them detected once, and roughly 2% sits in the top ten. The sequencing input was peripheral blood. All receptors come from a woman aged 60 to 75 with acute or convalescent COVID-19.

The J gene is TRBJ2-3, the V gene TRBV10-3, with D possibly matching TRBD1 (6 bases). V lost 5 bases and J lost 3, with 12 bases in between. Germline CDR1 ENHRY, CDR2 SYGVKD. The CDR3 is 14 residues long. CDR3 nucleotides: TGTGCCATCAGTAGGACCCAGGGGACAGATACGCAGTATTTT. This encodes CAISRTQGTDTQYF.

The chain employs TRBV28 and TRBJ1-6; D uncertain. This CDR3 contains 19 residues. Germline loops: CDR1 MDHEN, CDR2 SYDVKM. V dropped 2 bases and J dropped 0 bases, with 17 bases sitting between them. The CDR3 nucleotides are TGTGCCAGCAGTTTAAGGTTAGGTGGGCTCAGCTCCTATAATTCACCCCTCCACTTT. It translates to CASSLRLGGLSSYNSPLHF.

The chain has TRBV28 and TRBJ2-5; D remains unclear. This CDR3 spans 15 amino acids. Trimming removed 2 bases from V and 5 bases from J, with 15 bases in between. CDR1 is MDHEN and CDR2 is SYDVKM in the germline V gene. The CDR3 sequence: CASSLEVRIGETQYF. CDR3 sequence (DNA): TGTGCCAGCAGTTTAGAGGTTCGGATTGGTGAGACCCAGTACTTC.

The chain couples TRBV27 to TRBJ2-7, with 7 bases identical to TRBD1. V gave up 1 base and J gave up 12 bases; unmatched junction bases: 15. The V gene's germline CDR1 is MNHEY and CDR2 SMNVEV (reference sequence). The CDR3 extends over 15 amino acids. CDR3 DNA sequence: TGTGCCAGCAGTTTATTTCGGACAGGTCTCCCGAGTCTGTACTTC. The encoded protein is CASSLFRTGLPSLYF.

The rearrangement uses TRBV27 and TRBJ2-1; D perhaps matches TRBD1 (6 bases). The CDR3 length is 12 residues. The germline V and J ends were trimmed by 5 bases and 10 bases, with 12 bases remaining between them. Germline V lookup: CDR1 MNHEY, CDR2 SMNVEV (reference sequence). DNA of the CDR3: TGTGCCAGCAGTCTACAGGGTCGAGAGCAGTTCTTC. Encoded protein: CASSLQGREQFF.

J is TRBJ1-2 and V is TRBV7-2; no clear D. V gave up 3 bases and J gave up 2 bases, with 7 bases separating them. CDR3 size: 13 residues. Germline V lookup: CDR1 SGHTA, CDR2 FQGNSA. CDR3: CASSLGANYGYTF. The CDR3 nucleotides read TGTGCCAGCAGCTTGGGAGCCAACTATGGCTACACCTTC.

Only one count was recorded for this clone. The CDR3 bases are TGTGCCAGCAGAGACAGGGTTCAGCACGAGCAGTACTTC. Residues: CASRDRVQHEQYF. The chain links TRBV25-1 to TRBJ2-7; 7 bases fit TRBD1. With 6 bases clipped from V and 5 bases from J, the junction kept 7 bases outside the gene matches. This CDR3 is 13 amino acids long. Germline V gene data show CDR1 as MGHDK and CDR2 as SYGVNS.

The V call is TRBV3-1 (or the pseudogene TRBV3-2), the J call TRBJ2-7; 10 nucleotides agree with TRBD2. The CDR3 loop spans 18 amino acids. The J segment lost 2 bases and the V segment lost 2 bases, leaving 12 bases of the junction unmatched. Germline assignment: CDR1 LGHDT and CDR2 YNNKEL (reference sequence). The CDR3 DNA reads as TGTGCCAGCAGCCAAATCTCTAGCGGGAGAAAAGGAGCCTACGAGCAGTACTTC. This translates into CASSQISSGRKGAYEQYF.

The chain joins TRBV27 to TRBJ1-3; D ambiguous. The CDR3 loop spans 13 amino acids. V gave up 4 bases and J gave up 2 bases, with 6 bases separating them. Germline values: CDR1 MNHEY, CDR2 SMNVEV (reference sequence). The CDR3 sequence: CASSSSPGNTIYF. Written as DNA, the CDR3 is TGTGCCAGCAGTTCGTCCCCTGGAAACACCATATATTTT.

This clone was seen just once. The CDR3 sequence: CASSKVAGGCMNTEAFF. Here the CDR3 DNA reads TGTGCCAGCAGCAAAGTGGCAGGGGGCTGCATGAACACTGAAGCTTTCTTT. The chain has TRBV21-1 and TRBJ1-1; the table's D call of TRBD1 was not tested on the DNA. TRBV21-1 is tagged as a pseudogene. This CDR3 has 17 amino acids.

This clone was detected only a few times. The chain is built from TRBV5-1 and TRBJ1-1; D is unresolved. The CDR3 loop spans 13 amino acids. The germline V gene encodes CDR1 SGHRS and CDR2 YFSETQ. Trimming removed 3 bases at V and 2 bases at J, with 8 bases between. CDR3 region: CASSWERNTEAFF. For the CDR3, the DNA is TGCGCCAGCAGCTGGGAGCGTAACACTGAAGCTTTCTTT.

This CDR3 reads CASLFTGGHEQFF. The CDR3 DNA is TGTGCCAGCCTATTTACAGGGGGTCATGAGCAGTTCTTC. The chain combines TRBV6-6 with TRBJ2-1, with 8 bases aligning to TRBD1. The CDR3 totals 13 residues. After removal of 8 bases from V and 8 bases from J, the junction contained 8 bases not matched to a gene. Germline V gene lookup returns CDR1 MNHNY and CDR2 SVGAGI (reference sequence).

The chain combines TRBV29-1 with TRBJ2-7; 8 bases are a match to TRBD2. Germline V CDR1 and CDR2: SQVTM, ANQGSEA. This CDR3 region has 13 residues. V trimming: 8 bases; J trimming: 2 bases; junction bases outside the gene matches: 8. The CDR3 here is CSLETSVAYEQYF. The CDR3 DNA reads as TGCAGCTTGGAGACTAGCGTTGCCTACGAGCAGTACTTC.

This clone was picked up a small number of times. The chain couples TRBV3-1 (or the pseudogene TRBV3-2) to TRBJ2-2; 11 bases align to TRBD2. With 3 bases clipped from V and 4 bases from J, the junction kept 7 bases outside the gene matches. The germline gives CDR1 LGHDT, CDR2 YNNKEL (reference sequence). The CDR3 has 17 amino acids. CDR3 region: CASSQRSSGRFTGELFF. For the CDR3, the DNA is TGTGCCAGCAGCCAGAGGTCTAGCGGGAGGTTCACCGGGGAGCTGTTTTTT.

There are a few counts of this clone. The chain is built from TRBV15 and TRBJ2-1; 9 nucleotides line up with TRBD2. The CDR3 sequence is 13 residues long. The V gene end was trimmed by 6 bases and the J gene end by 10 bases; junction bases not matched to a gene: 7. Germline V gene data show CDR1 as LNHNV and CDR2 as YYDKDF (reference sequence). The CDR3 region is CATRGLAVKEQFF. The DNA of the CDR3 is TGTGCCACCAGGGGACTAGCCGTAAAGGAGCAGTTCTTC.

This chain connects TRBV12-3 or TRBV12-4 to TRBJ1-2; no reliable D call. The V gene lost 1 base and the J gene lost 6 bases, with 9 bases spanning the gap. The CDR3 consists of 13 residues. The CDR3 protein is CASSLVEKDGYTF. CDR3 sequence (DNA): TGTGCCAGCAGTTTAGTCGAGAAAGATGGCTACACCTTC.

This chain connects TRBV7-8 to TRBJ2-1, with 14 bases matching TRBD2. Trimming removed 1 base from V and 1 base from J; junction bases left unmatched: 3. The CDR3 runs to 18 residues. Germline CDR1 and CDR2: SGHVS and FQNEAQ. The CDR3 loop is CASSLGTSGRTSYNEQFF. The CDR3 DNA is TGTGCCAGCAGCTTAGGGACTAGCGGGAGGACGTCCTACAATGAGCAGTTCTTC.

The chain uses TRBV9 and TRBJ2-7, with D possibly matching TRBD1 (6 bases). Looked up from germline, CDR1 is SGDLS and CDR2 is YYNGEE. Trimming took 7 bases from V and 6 from J, leaving 17 bases between them. The length of the CDR3 is 13 residues. The CDR3 coding sequence is TGTGCCAGCGCATGGGGGACGGACAGCGAGCAGTACTTC. Translation: CASAWGTDSEQYF.